This TCR beta chain was documented in a study of T cell responses to AZD1222 COVID-19 vaccine. Sequencing was performed with immunoSEQ multiplex PCR; in TCRdb, only in-frame clones are kept and a portion is missing. This table holds about 140,000 clones, roughly 90% found once. This clone was observed a handful of times. The antigen remains undetermined. The CDR3 is 15 amino acids. Germline V CDR1 and CDR2: SGHRS, YFSETQ. J lost 1 base, V lost 4 bases, and 5 bases had no gene match. General study points: Donors were mostly white British, more females; clonal diversity possibly underestimated.

This material consisted of peripheral blood, taken on day 0 of AZD1222 vaccination. This clonotype was sampled from an adult in good health. J is TRBJ1-1 and V is TRBV5-1, with 9 bases identical to TRBD1. CDR3 protein: CASSLQGAWNTEAFF. DNA of the CDR3: TGCGCCAGCAGCCTACAGGGGGCGTGGAACACTGAAGCTTTCTTT. The complete variable domain, with remaining parts taken from reference TRBV5-1 and TRBJ1-1, reads KAGVTQTPRYLIKTRGQQVTLSCSPISGHRSVSWYQQTPGQGLQFLFEYFSETQRNKGNFPGRFSGRQFSNSRSEMNVSTLELGDSALYLCASSLQGAWNTEAFFGQGTRLTVV.